This is a list of T cell receptor beta chains from one sample in a study of blood T cells in healthy people across ages. TCRdb re-analysed the 5' RACE reads in MiXCR, keeping a single row per CDR3 protein. The sample contains approximately 940,000 distinct CDR3 sequences, approximately 49% of which appear only once. Sequences were obtained from blood. Every receptor here comes from a man under 40 in good health. Both conserved end residues are part of each CDR3.

V	CDR3
TRBV7-3	CASSLFALAGTYEQYF
TRBV10-3	CAISESPADTQYF
TRBV2	CASRETGSYEQFF
TRBV6-5	CASSYGRGRGSPLHF
TRBV29-1	CSVEEPTGNGYTF
TRBV7-9	CASSLKGDSLNIQYF
TRBV25-1	CASSESRVAYNSPLHF
TRBV18	CASSPTRSYEQYF
TRBV11-3	CASSLVGTNMWVEQFF
TRBV6-1	CASSEGAGITETQYF
TRBV29-1	CSVVAPGPGGNYGYTF
TRBV4-1	CASSLSGSVSGANVLTF
TRBV27	CASSLKERGAYEQYF
TRBV7-9	CASSLGAEIYGQYF
TRBV5-1	CASSLEAGQPQHF
TRBV5-1	CASRSGTADTEAFF
TRBV20-1	CSARARNYNEEFF
TRBV6-2/TRBV6-3	CASRLTGTGGEKLFF
TRBV27	CASGPYAGGGQPQHF
TRBV5-8	CASSFPQGGYEKLFF
TRBV7-9	CASSNTGQSYGYTF
TRBV6-4	CASPATKVVCEQYF